The 20 T cell receptor beta chains reported below all come from one sample, sequenced in a study of persistence of HIV-infected CD4 T cells. Nonspecific anti-CD3/anti-CD28 bead stimulation represents the broad CD4+ T cell repertoire. Sorting of responding CD4+ T cells relied on upregulated CD40 ligand together with CD69. The immunoSEQ assay was version 4, run in survey mode. Here immunoSEQ multiplex PCR was the method, and the copy in TCRdb shows in-frame clones only, minus some. The sample shows about 46,000 clones, 75% to 90% of them seen only once. Their recognized antigens are unknown. The sequenced sample was CD4+ T cells sorted from PBMCs after approximately 19-hour stimulation, obtained from a patient who received antiretroviral therapy. Source of these receptors: an adult woman with HIV who was CMV-seropositive.

The chain employs TRBV9 and TRBJ1-2, with no clear D. Germline V gives CDR1 SGDLS, CDR2 YYNGEE. Trimming pared 0 bases from V and 5 bases from J, leaving 8 bases between. The CDR3 is 13 amino acids. CDR3 sequence: CASSVEDVYGYTF. The CDR3 region has the DNA TGTGCCAGCAGCGTAGAGGACGTATATGGCTACACCTTC.

The gene calls are TRBV7-2 and TRBJ1-5; TRBD1 is a possible D gene (5 bases). Germline CDR1 SGHTA, CDR2 FQGNSA. This CDR3 has 14 residues. V lost 1 base and J 10 bases, leaving 14 bases between the germline ends. CDR3 protein: CASSLDGTTGPQHF. CDR3 nucleotide sequence: TGTGCCAGCAGCTTAGATGGGACGACGGGCCCCCAGCATTTT.

The chain uses TRBV5-1 and TRBJ1-1; 8 nucleotides match TRBD1. V dropped 0 bases and J dropped 11; count of bases not matched to a gene: 3. The CDR3 has 12 amino acids. In germline, CDR1 is SGHRS, CDR2 YFSETQ. The CDR3: CASSLGQGMAFF. As DNA, the CDR3 is TGCGCCAGCAGCTTGGGACAGGGGATGGCTTTCTTT.

This clone was detected only once. The gene calls are TRBV24-1 and TRBJ1-1; tentatively, D is TRBD1 (5 bases). The CDR3 is 13 residues long. The V end lost 1 base, the J end lost 5 bases, and 7 bases lay between the germline ends. Germline CDR1 is KGHDR and CDR2 is SFDVKD. Here the CDR3 reads CATSDFGQTEAFF. CDR3 nucleotides: TGTGCCACCAGTGATTTCGGACAAACTGAAGCTTTCTTT.

This clone was seen a single time. V gene TRBV18 combines with J gene TRBJ2-7; TRBD2 matches at 12 bases. Germline CDR1 reads KGHSH; CDR2 reads LQKENI. The CDR3 extends over 15 amino acids. The trim removed 3 bases at V and 1 base at J, leaving 1 base unmatched. DNA of the CDR3: TGTGCCAGCTCACCCGGGACTAGCGGGTCCTACGAGCAGTACTTC. Amino acid sequence: CASSPGTSGSYEQYF. Filled out from reference TRBV18 and TRBJ2-7, the complete variable domain reads NAGVMQNPRHLVRRRGQEARLRCSPMKGHSHVYWYRQLPEEGLKFMVYLQKENIIDESGMPKERFSAEFPKEGPSILRIQQVVRGDSAAYFCASSPGTSGSYEQYFGPGTRLTVT.

This sequence joins TRBV7-2 and TRBJ1-2, with D possibly matching TRBD1 (6 bases). This CDR3 contains 14 residues. V was trimmed by 5 bases and J by 6 bases, leaving 16 bases between them. Germline CDR1 is SGHTA and CDR2 is FQGNSA. DNA of the CDR3: TGTGCCAGCAGCCCGGTCCACAGGGTCCATGGCTACACCTTC. The encoded protein is CASSPVHRVHGYTF.

The chain carries TRBV15 and TRBJ1-1; no firm D call. The CDR3 spans 16 residues. The germline gives CDR1 LNHNV, CDR2 YYDKDF (reference sequence). The V and J ends lost 1 base and 0 bases respectively, with 12 bases between them. CDR3 region: CATSRGGVSMNTEAFF. CDR3 DNA sequence: TGTGCCACCAGCAGAGGGGGAGTTTCTATGAACACTGAAGCTTTCTTT.

CDR3 nucleotides: TGTGCCAGCAGCCCAACCCCAGGGGGGATGGCCAAAAACATTCAGTACTTC. This gives the protein CASSPTPGGMAKNIQYF. This chain joins TRBV7-2 and TRBJ2-4, with a weak D call TRBD1 (7 bases). Looked up from germline, CDR1 is SGHTA and CDR2 is FQGNSA. Trimming shortened V by 5 bases and J by 1 base, and 18 bases separated the two germline ends. CDR3 length: 17 residues.

This chain uses TRBV9 with TRBJ2-2; D not resolved. Germline CDR1 and CDR2: SGDLS and YYNGEE. Trimming cost V 1 base and J 6 bases, with 13 bases left between them. This CDR3 comprises 15 residues. CDR3 amino acids: CASSVLSRAAGELFF. For the CDR3, the DNA is TGTGCCAGCAGCGTACTTTCAAGGGCGGCCGGGGAGCTGTTTTTT.

J is TRBJ2-1 and V is TRBV5-1; D uncertain. Trimming cost V 0 bases and J 4 bases, with 11 bases left between them. Germline values: CDR1 SGHRS, CDR2 YFSETQ. The CDR3 contains 15 residues. The CDR3 region is CASSLGAKQYNEQFF. The DNA of the CDR3 is TGCGCCAGCAGCTTGGGAGCGAAGCAATACAATGAGCAGTTCTTC.

This chain joins TRBV5-1 and TRBJ1-2, with TRBD1 identical over 7 bases. V shed 7 bases and J 13 bases; nucleotides not matched to a gene: 19. The germline gives CDR1 SGHRS, CDR2 YFSETQ. CDR3 size: 14 residues. The CDR3: CASGLDRQGGHGTF. As DNA, the CDR3 is TGCGCCAGCGGGCTCGACCGACAGGGCGGGCATGGCACCTTC.

The rearrangement links TRBV28 to TRBJ2-6; no firm D call. V lost 4 bases to trimming and J lost 4 bases, with 11 bases between them. The CDR3 sequence is 15 residues long. Germline V gene sequence: CDR1 MDHEN, CDR2 SYDVKM. CDR3 region: CASSSAATGANVLTF. CDR3 in DNA: TGTGCCAGCAGTTCCGCCGCAACCGGGGCCAACGTCCTGACTTTC.

The DNA of the CDR3 is TGCAGCGTTGAAATGGGGAGACTAGCGGTTAGCACAGATACGCAGTATTTT. This encodes CSVEMGRLAVSTDTQYF. This chain links TRBV29-1 with TRBJ2-3, with 9 nucleotides matching TRBD2. The CDR3 totals 17 residues. Germline-derived CDR1 and CDR2 are SQVTM and ANQGSEA. Trimming at V came to 2 bases and at J to 0 bases, leaving 9 bases not matched to a gene.

The chain recombines TRBV5-8 with TRBJ1-6, with 7 bases lining up with TRBD1. Germline trimming cut 1 base from V and 9 bases from J; bases unmatched to any gene: 4. The germline V gene has CDR1 SGHTS and CDR2 YDEGEE. The CDR3 is made up of 14 amino acids. The CDR3 here is CASSLRGDSSPLHF. The CDR3, as DNA: TGTGCCAGCAGCTTGAGAGGGGACAGTTCACCCCTCCACTTT.

The chain employs TRBV9 and TRBJ1-5; TRBD1 aligns across 8 bases. This CDR3 is 14 amino acids long. The germline V gene encodes CDR1 SGDLS and CDR2 YYNGEE. The V segment lost 2 bases and the J segment 6 bases; nucleotides outside the gene matches: 4. The CDR3 protein is CASSVGQGGQPQHF. The CDR3 DNA is TGTGCCAGCAGCGTCGGACAGGGAGGTCAGCCCCAGCATTTT. Using reference TRBV9 and TRBJ1-5 for the parts outside the CDR3, the full variable domain is DSGVTQTPKHLITATGQRVTLRCSPRSGDLSVYWYQQSLDQGLQFLIQYYNGEERAKGNILERFSAQQFPDLHSELNLSSLELGDSALYFCASSVGQGGQPQHFGDGTRLSIL.

The chain carries TRBV5-1 and TRBJ2-1, with TRBD1 matching 9 bases. Germline V gene lookup returns CDR1 SGHRS and CDR2 YFSETQ. CDR3 size: 16 residues. V lost 4 bases to trimming and J lost 6 bases; unmatched junction nucleotides: 11. The CDR3: CASSARDRALLNEQFF. DNA for the CDR3: TGCGCCAGCAGCGCACGGGACAGGGCTCTCCTCAATGAGCAGTTCTTC.

A remark on this clone: The junction departs from germline at one end; a sequencing error may be responsible. V is TRBV9 and J is TRBJ1-2, with 7 bases lining up with TRBD1. From germline, CDR1 is SGDLS and CDR2 YYNGEE. This CDR3 is 19 amino acids long. CDR3 in DNA: TGTGCCAGCAGCACCCGCTCCGTTTGGACAGGTCCGGTAAACTATGACTACACCTTC. It encodes CASSTRSVWTGPVNYDYTF.

The rearrangement joins TRBV29-1 to TRBJ2-7, with a weak D call TRBD1 (6 bases). Germline V CDR1 and CDR2: SQVTM, ANQGSEA. This CDR3 region has 14 residues. V gave up 6 bases and J gave up 1 base, with 16 bases separating them. The CDR3 loop is CSVSPRDTSYEQYF. CDR3 nucleotide sequence: TGCAGCGTATCCCCCCGGGACACTTCCTACGAGCAGTACTTC.

This clone has just one count. The chain combines TRBV4-1 with TRBJ2-1; TRBD2 agrees at 9 bases. V lost 0 bases to trimming and J lost 1 base; unmatched junction nucleotides: 16. The CDR3 has 21 residues. CDR1 and CDR2 (germline): MGHRA, YSYEKL. CDR3 sequence reads: CASSQESLRGRAFSSYNEQFF. CDR3 in DNA: TGCGCCAGCAGCCAAGAATCTCTACGCGGGAGGGCTTTCAGTTCCTACAATGAGCAGTTCTTC.

This chain links TRBV5-8 with TRBJ2-7; perhaps TRBD2 as D (5 bases). The length of the CDR3 is 16 residues. V lost 1 base, J lost 1 base, and 15 bases lay in between. Per the germline V gene, CDR1 is SGHTS and CDR2 is YDEGEE. The DNA for the CDR3 is TGTGCCAGCAGCTTGTTTCTAGCCTCATTATCCTACGAGCAGTACTTC. This sequence encodes CASSLFLASLSYEQYF.